This TCR beta chain was captured by sequencing in a study of cytomegalovirus exposure and HLA in healthy donors. The V segment lost 10 bases and the J segment 3 bases; nucleotides outside the gene matches: 11. The germline CDR1 and CDR2 sequences are MDHEN and SYDVKM. CDR3 length equals 14 residues. Primers included in the PCR were 60 Vbeta and 13 Jbeta primers. TCRdb's table, derived via immunoSEQ multiplex PCR, lists solely in-frame clones and lacks some. The table lists roughly 160,000 clones, 84% of them singletons. The sequenced material came from PBMCs. The TCR comes from a boy aged 2 to 10 in good health and CMV-seronegative. The rearrangement joins TRBV28 to TRBJ1-2, with TRBD1 matching 7 bases. The chain's CDR3 is CATRKQGIDYGYTF. CDR3 sequence (DNA): TGTGCCACCCGCAAACAGGGGATTGACTATGGCTACACCTTC.